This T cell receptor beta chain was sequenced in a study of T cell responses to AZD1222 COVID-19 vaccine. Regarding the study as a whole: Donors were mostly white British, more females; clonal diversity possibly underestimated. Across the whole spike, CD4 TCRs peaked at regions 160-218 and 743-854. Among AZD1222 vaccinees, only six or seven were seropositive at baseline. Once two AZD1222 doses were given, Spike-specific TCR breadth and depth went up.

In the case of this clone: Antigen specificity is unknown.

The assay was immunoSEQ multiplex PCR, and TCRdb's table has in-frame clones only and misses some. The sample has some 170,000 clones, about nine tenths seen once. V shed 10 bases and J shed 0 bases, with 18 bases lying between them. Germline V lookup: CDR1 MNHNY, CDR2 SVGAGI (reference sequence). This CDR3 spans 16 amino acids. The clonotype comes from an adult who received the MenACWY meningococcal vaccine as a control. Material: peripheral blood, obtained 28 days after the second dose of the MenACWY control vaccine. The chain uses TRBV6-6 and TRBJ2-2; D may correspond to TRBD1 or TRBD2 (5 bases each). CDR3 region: CATQVGQGANTGELFF. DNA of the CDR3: TGTGCCACCCAAGTGGGCCAGGGAGCGAACACCGGGGAGCTGTTTTTT.